These T cell receptor beta chains were read from a single sample in a study of shared clonotypes between healthy human individuals. Measured with immunoSEQ multiplex PCR; TCRdb has only the in-frame clones, and not every one. The table lists about 770,000 clones, 72% of them singletons, with over 1.5% in the top ten. The sequenced material came from memory CD4+ T cells sorted from blood. The origin of the receptors is a woman in her twenties or thirties in good health. The CDR3 runs from the conserved cysteine through the conserved F or W. The order of the fields is D gene, V gene, J gene, clone size, CDR3 DNA, CDR3 protein. D genes are given only for firm matches. Only some rows state a clone size, as once, few, many or a class for expanded clones.

>-|TRBV10-1|TRBJ2-1|-
TGCGCCAGCATGCCCGAAGGCGGCCCTCAGGATGAGCAGTTCTTC
CASMPEGGPQDEQFF
>-|TRBV28|TRBJ2-7|-
TGTGCCAGCAGTTCCAAACTAGCCTCGAACTACGAGCAGTACTTC
CASSSKLASNYEQYF
>TRBD2|TRBV5-4|TRBJ2-3|-
TGTGCCAGCAGCCGTACTAGCGGGAGATCGCCAGATACGCAGTATTTT
CASSRTSGRSPDTQYF
>-|TRBV2|TRBJ1-3|-
TGTGCCAGCAGTGACACCCTGGCTGGAAACACCATATATTTT
CASSDTLAGNTIYF
>-|TRBV18|TRBJ2-3|-
TGTGCCAGCTCACTCGATACGCAGTATTTT
CASSLDTQYF
>TRBD1|TRBV27|TRBJ2-7|-
TGTGCCAGCAGTCGGACAGGGCGATACGAGCAGTACTTC
CASSRTGRYEQYF
>-|TRBV11-2|TRBJ2-7|few
TGTGCCAGCAGCTTAGATCAGGCGGTTGCTACCTACGAGCAGTACTTC
CASSLDQAVATYEQYF
>TRBD2|TRBV29-1|TRBJ2-1|-
TGCAGCGTTGCCAAGGGGGAGCGGGAGAGTAATGAGCAGTTCTTC
CSVAKGERESNEQFF
>-|TRBV10-3|TRBJ2-1|-
TGTGCCATCAGTGACCGGGACAATGAGCAGTTCTTC
CAISDRDNEQFF
>-|TRBV10-3|TRBJ2-1|-
TGTGCCATCAGTGACAGGCTTCACAATGAGCAGTTCTTC
CAISDRLHNEQFF
>TRBD1|TRBV5-4|TRBJ2-7|-
TGTGCCAGCAGCTCCGGGACAGGGAGGGCGAATCACGAGCAGTACTTC
CASSSGTGRANHEQYF
>-|TRBV4-1|TRBJ2-5|-
TGCGCCAGCAGCCAAGGGCAGGGGATCCAAGAGACCCAGTACTTC
CASSQGQGIQETQYF
>-|TRBV5-1|TRBJ2-5|-
TGCGCCAGCAAGGAAGAGACCCAGTACTTC
CASKEETQYF
>TRBD1|TRBV28|TRBJ2-7|-
TGTGCCAGCAACAGGGGAAGCTCCTACGAGCAGTACTTC
CASNRGSSYEQYF
>TRBD1|TRBV11-2|TRBJ1-1|-
TGTGCCAGCAGCGCACAGGGGGCTCTTGGTGTTTTCTTT
CASSAQGALGVFF
>TRBD2|TRBV5-1|TRBJ2-1|many
TGCGCCAGCAGCCAGGACGGACTAGCGGGAAGTTCAAGGCAGTTCTTC
CASSQDGLAGSSRQFF
>-|TRBV10-3|TRBJ2-1|few
TGTGCCATCAGTGGTGGGGAAAATGAGCAGTTCTTC
CAISGGENEQFF
>-|TRBV7-2|TRBJ2-5|few
TGTGCCAGCACCTACTTACCCGGATCTTTAGTGACCCAGTACTTC
CASTYLPGSLVTQYF
>TRBD1|TRBV6-6|TRBJ1-1|-
TGTGCCAGCAGTTACTCATTACAGGGGGCAGGTGAAGCTTTCTTT
CASSYSLQGAGEAFF
>-|TRBV7-9|TRBJ2-1|once
TGTGCCAGCAGCTTAGACGGGACACCCAACAATGAGCAGTTCTTC
CASSLDGTPNNEQFF
>TRBD1|TRBV6-5|TRBJ2-7|-
TGTGCCAGCAGTTACTCCGGACAGGGGGGACACGAGCAGTACTTC
CASSYSGQGGHEQYF
>TRBD2|TRBV6-5|TRBJ2-1|-
TGTGCCAGCAGTTACTCCCACGGGGGGTCCTACAATGAGCAGTTCTTC
CASSYSHGGSYNEQFF
>-|TRBV7-8|TRBJ1-5|-
TGTGCCAGCAGCAGGTCTGAAGGTCCAGCTCGACCCCAGCATTTT
CASSRSEGPARPQHF
>-|TRBV5-1|TRBJ1-1|-
TGCGCCAGCAGCTTGGCCGAGGGTTCCTACAACACTGAAGCTTTCTTT
CASSLAEGSYNTEAFF
>-|TRBV7-9|TRBJ2-7|-
TGTGCCAGCAGCTTTGGGCAGGAAAGCTACGAGCAGTACTTC
CASSFGQESYEQYF
>-|TRBV7-6|TRBJ2-5|-
TGTGCCAGCAGCTTAGCGGGGGTGGGCGGGTCGTTCCAAGAGACCCAGTACTTC
CASSLAGVGGSFQETQYF
>TRBD2|TRBV28|TRBJ2-2|-
TGTGCCAGCAGTTTGGGGACTAGCGGGAGGAGAGGGGAGCTGTTTTTT
CASSLGTSGRRGELFF
>-|TRBV28|TRBJ1-4|-
TGTGCCAGCAGTTTTAGGGCAAATGAAAAACTGTTTTTT
CASSFRANEKLFF
>-|TRBV18|TRBJ1-2|-
TGTGCCAGCTCACCGGGATTTGAGGGCTACACCTTC
CASSPGFEGYTF
>-|TRBV18|TRBJ2-7|few
TGTGCCAGCTCACCACAGTACGAATCCGAGCAGTACTTC
CASSPQYESEQYF
>-|TRBV7-9|TRBJ1-5|-
TGTGCCAGCAGCCAAGAACTCGGTACAGCCTATAATCAGCCCCAGCATTTT
CASSQELGTAYNQPQHF
>TRBD1|TRBV7-9|TRBJ2-1|-
TGTGCCAGCAGCCCGGGACAGGGGGGCGGTGAGCAGTTCTTC
CASSPGQGGGEQFF
>-|TRBV6-1|TRBJ1-5|-
TGTGCCAGCAGTGAATGGGGTAGCTATCAGCCCCAGCATTTT
CASSEWGSYQPQHF
>-|TRBV13|TRBJ2-7|-
TGTGCCAGCAGCTTGTCGGGAAAGAGGTACGAGCAGTACTTC
CASSLSGKRYEQYF
>-|TRBV6-1|TRBJ1-3|-
TGTGCCAGCAGTGAAGTCTTAGGACCCTCTGGAAACACCATATATTTT
CASSEVLGPSGNTIYF
>-|TRBV12-2|TRBJ1-3|many
TGTGCAAGTCGCTTAGCGTTAGGGCTTGGAAACACCATATATTTT
CASRLALGLGNTIYF
>-|TRBV4-2|TRBJ2-7|-
TGTGCCAGCAGCCAAGCCCTGGGGACCTACGAGCAGTACTTC
CASSQALGTYEQYF
>-|TRBV5-6|TRBJ1-1|-
TGTGCCAGCAGCTTGCAATTGGAAGCTTTCTTT
CASSLQLEAFF
>-|TRBV2|TRBJ2-6|-
TGTGCCAGCAGTGAAGCAAGGAGTGGGGCCAACGTCCTGACTTTC
CASSEARSGANVLTF
>-|TRBV28|TRBJ1-4|-
TGTGCCAGCAGTTTATGGGGGGGTTCAACTAATGAAAAACTGTTTTTT
CASSLWGGSTNEKLFF
>TRBD2|TRBV12-5|TRBJ2-2|-
TGTGCTAGTGGTTATCGGGGACTAGTAAATTCGGCCGGGGAGCTGTTTTTT
CASGYRGLVNSAGELFF
>-|TRBV7-6|TRBJ2-1|once
TGTGCCAGCAGCTTAGGGGTACCCAGCTCCTACAATGAGCAGTTCTTC
CASSLGVPSSYNEQFF
>-|TRBV28|TRBJ1-4|once
TGTGCCAGCAGTCCGAGAGGTTGGGGAACTGAAGAAAAACTGTTTTTT
CASSPRGWGTEEKLFF
>-|TRBV7-8|TRBJ1-2|-
TGTGCCAGCAGCTTAGTCAGGACTCCCGGCGGCTACACCTTC
CASSLVRTPGGYTF
>TRBD1|TRBV5-1|TRBJ2-5|few
TGCGCCAGCAGCTTCGCAGGGGGAGAGACCCAGTACTTC
CASSFAGGETQYF
>-|TRBV19|TRBJ1-5|-
TGTGCCAGTAGTATGTCTGGGGGCAATCAGCCCCAGCATTTT
CASSMSGGNQPQHF
>-|TRBV5-7|TRBJ2-7|-
TGTGCCAGCAGCAACCAGGTGCGTTTCAACTACGAGCAGTACTTC
CASSNQVRFNYEQYF
>-|TRBV6-5|TRBJ2-2|-
TGTGCCAGCAGTTCCCCGTCAGGGGTAACCGGGGAGCTGTTTTTT
CASSSPSGVTGELFF
>-|TRBV5-6|TRBJ2-5|-
TGTGCCAGCAGCTCCCTCCACCAGCCACCCTGGTCCGGGGAGACCCAGTACTTC
CASSSLHQPPWSGETQYF
>TRBD1|TRBV28|TRBJ2-7|-
TGTGCCAGCAGTTTAGGGACAGGGGGCTCCTACGAGCAGTACTTC
CASSLGTGGSYEQYF
>-|TRBV11-2|TRBJ2-7|-
TGTGCCAGCAGCTTCACGGGACAAACCTACGAGCAGTACTTC
CASSFTGQTYEQYF
>-|TRBV15|TRBJ1-4|-
TGTGCCACCAGCAGAGATATTGGTGAAAAACTGTTTTTT
CATSRDIGEKLFF
>-|TRBV7-6|TRBJ2-1|-
TGTGCCAGCAGCTGGACTCCATACAATGAGCAGTTCTTC
CASSWTPYNEQFF
>-|TRBV18|TRBJ2-1|once
TGTGCCAGCTCATCACCCCTGGGGGACGGGAGAAGCAATGAGCAGTTCTTC
CASSSPLGDGRSNEQFF
>TRBD1|TRBV18|TRBJ2-7|-
TGTGCCAGCTCACCAAGACAGGGGGTCTACGAGCAGTACTTC
CASSPRQGVYEQYF